These T cell receptor beta chains were read from a single sample in a study of early T cells in non-severe SARS-CoV-2 infection. TCRdb re-derived calls from the 5' RACE reads in MiXCR, one entry per CDR3 protein. The sample consists of tens of thousands of distinct CDR3 sequences, 7% to 10% of them appearing once. The sequenced sample consisted of whole blood. The source is an adult who was a healthcare worker with PCR-confirmed SARS-CoV-2 infection or an uninfected control (not recorded which). Both conserved end residues are part of each CDR3. A D gene is named only where the DNA matches it firmly. Expanded clones are given a class, and other clones once, few, many or no size at all.

cdr3_nt: TGTGCCAGCAGCCCATTGACTAGCGTTACCTACGAGCAGTACTTC
cdr3_aa: CASSPLTSVTYEQYF
v_call: TRBV3-1
j_call: TRBJ2-7
d_call: TRBD2
clone_size: .

cdr3_nt: TGTGCCACCAGTGATGGCGTATCGCCCCAGCATTTT
cdr3_aa: CATSDGVSPQHF
v_call: TRBV24-1
j_call: TRBJ1-5
d_call: .
clone_size: many

cdr3_nt: TGTGCCACCAGTGAGGGGGCGTACGAGCAGTACTTC
cdr3_aa: CATSEGAYEQYF
v_call: TRBV24-1
j_call: TRBJ2-7
d_call: .
clone_size: .

cdr3_nt: TGTGCCAGCAGTACACAGGGCGATTTATCCTACGAGCAGTACTTC
cdr3_aa: CASSTQGDLSYEQYF
v_call: TRBV12-3/TRBV12-4
j_call: TRBJ2-7
d_call: .
clone_size: few

cdr3_nt: TGTGCCAGTTACGCCCAGGGTTCTAACTATGGCTACACCTTC
cdr3_aa: CASYAQGSNYGYTF
v_call: TRBV28
j_call: TRBJ1-2
d_call: .
clone_size: many

cdr3_nt: TGCAGCGGGTCAAGCACAGATACGCAGTATTTT
cdr3_aa: CSGSSTDTQYF
v_call: TRBV29-1
j_call: TRBJ2-3
d_call: .
clone_size: .

cdr3_nt: TGCGCCCGCGCCCCGACTCTAACCTACGAGCAGTACTTC
cdr3_aa: CARAPTLTYEQYF
v_call: TRBV5-1
j_call: TRBJ2-7
d_call: .
clone_size: many

cdr3_nt: TGTGCCAGTAGTATAAACAATCAGCCCCAGCATTTT
cdr3_aa: CASSINNQPQHF
v_call: TRBV19
j_call: TRBJ1-5
d_call: .
clone_size: few

cdr3_nt: TGTGCCAGCAGTTTATGGGTCTGGGGGATTAAGTCCTACGAGCAGTACTTC
cdr3_aa: CASSLWVWGIKSYEQYF
v_call: TRBV12-3/TRBV12-4
j_call: TRBJ2-7
d_call: .
clone_size: many

cdr3_nt: TGCAGCGTTGAAGATCGACGACGCTTCACTGAAGCTTTCTTT
cdr3_aa: CSVEDRRRFTEAFF
v_call: TRBV29-1
j_call: TRBJ1-1
d_call: .
clone_size: many

cdr3_nt: TGTGCCAGCAGCCACTATGTAGCGGGGCCCCACACCGGGGAGCTGTTTTTT
cdr3_aa: CASSHYVAGPHTGELFF
v_call: TRBV27
j_call: TRBJ2-2
d_call: TRBD2
clone_size: .

cdr3_nt: TGTGCCAGCAGCCGCGAGTCCGGGGGCATTCAGTACTTC
cdr3_aa: CASSRESGGIQYF
v_call: TRBV6-5
j_call: TRBJ2-4
d_call: .
clone_size: many

cdr3_nt: TGTGCCAGCAGTGAAGGGCGGACAGGGAGAAACACCATATATTTT
cdr3_aa: CASSEGRTGRNTIYF
v_call: TRBV6-1
j_call: TRBJ1-3
d_call: TRBD1
clone_size: many

cdr3_nt: TGTGCCAGCAGCTTGCCCCTCGAGACAGGGGACACTGAGCAGTTCTTC
cdr3_aa: CASSLPLETGDTEQFF
v_call: TRBV5-6
j_call: TRBJ2-1
d_call: TRBD1
clone_size: many

cdr3_nt: TGTGCCAGCAGTTTAGCGGGGGCTTCTAGCACAGATACGCAGTATTTT
cdr3_aa: CASSLAGASSTDTQYF
v_call: TRBV7-2
j_call: TRBJ2-3
d_call: TRBD2
clone_size: few

cdr3_nt: TGTGCCACCAGCGGAACGACCCTGCACGATGAGCAGTTCTTC
cdr3_aa: CATSGTTLHDEQFF
v_call: TRBV15
j_call: TRBJ2-1
d_call: .
clone_size: many

cdr3_nt: TGCAGCGCTAAGACAGGAGGGAACACTGAAGCTTTCTTT
cdr3_aa: CSAKTGGNTEAFF
v_call: TRBV29-1
j_call: TRBJ1-1
d_call: .
clone_size: many

cdr3_nt: TGTGCCAGCAGCTTACTCCTTGGCGGGAGGGATACGCAGTATTTT
cdr3_aa: CASSLLLGGRDTQYF
v_call: TRBV7-2
j_call: TRBJ2-3
d_call: TRBD2
clone_size: many

cdr3_nt: TGTGCCACGGGGTTGAACTATGGCTACACCTTC
cdr3_aa: CATGLNYGYTF
v_call: TRBV6-5
j_call: TRBJ1-2
d_call: .
clone_size: many

cdr3_nt: TGTGCCAGCAGTTACTCGAGGGTCACTAGCGCAGAACGGTACAATGAGCAGTTCTTC
cdr3_aa: CASSYSRVTSAERYNEQFF
v_call: TRBV6-2/TRBV6-3
j_call: TRBJ2-1
d_call: TRBD2
clone_size: .

cdr3_nt: TGTGCCACCAGTCCCGGGACGGTCTACGAGCAGTACTTC
cdr3_aa: CATSPGTVYEQYF
v_call: TRBV24-1
j_call: TRBJ2-7
d_call: .
clone_size: few

cdr3_nt: TGTGCCAGCAGCCCAGAGGGGGGAGCCATGGATACGCAGTATTTT
cdr3_aa: CASSPEGGAMDTQYF
v_call: TRBV9
j_call: TRBJ2-3
d_call: .
clone_size: .

cdr3_nt: TGTGCCAGCAGCTTTAAAATCACTGAAGCTTTCTTT
cdr3_aa: CASSFKITEAFF
v_call: TRBV7-2
j_call: TRBJ1-1
d_call: .
clone_size: medium-sized

cdr3_nt: TGTGCCATCAGTGCGGGGCAGGGTGCTTATAGCACAGATACGCAGTATTTT
cdr3_aa: CAISAGQGAYSTDTQYF
v_call: TRBV10-3
j_call: TRBJ2-3
d_call: .
clone_size: .

cdr3_nt: TGTGCCAGCAGCTCCCGCAGGGATGATACGCAGTATTTT
cdr3_aa: CASSSRRDDTQYF
v_call: TRBV5-4
j_call: TRBJ2-3
d_call: .
clone_size: many

cdr3_nt: TGCGCCAGCACCCTAGGGAGGGCGGACACTGAAGCTTTCTTT
cdr3_aa: CASTLGRADTEAFF
v_call: TRBV5-1
j_call: TRBJ1-1
d_call: .
clone_size: .

cdr3_nt: TGTGCCAGCAGTTTGATAGGGGCCTCTAACAATGAGCAGTTCTTC
cdr3_aa: CASSLIGASNNEQFF
v_call: TRBV12-3/TRBV12-4
j_call: TRBJ2-1
d_call: .
clone_size: .

cdr3_nt: TGTGCCAGCAGCTTAGAATGGAATTCACCCCTCCACTTT
cdr3_aa: CASSLEWNSPLHF
v_call: TRBV7-2
j_call: TRBJ1-6
d_call: .
clone_size: few

cdr3_nt: TGTGCCAGCAGAGAGCGGGAGGATGAGCAGTTCTTC
cdr3_aa: CASREREDEQFF
v_call: TRBV28
j_call: TRBJ2-1
d_call: TRBD2
clone_size: many

cdr3_nt: TGTGCCAGCAGCTCTCCGGGCCAAGAGACCCAGTACTTC
cdr3_aa: CASSSPGQETQYF
v_call: TRBV11-2
j_call: TRBJ2-5
d_call: .
clone_size: .

cdr3_nt: TGTGCCAGCAGCCAACCGGGACTCGAAGGAAACACCATATATTTT
cdr3_aa: CASSQPGLEGNTIYF
v_call: TRBV11-2
j_call: TRBJ1-3
d_call: .
clone_size: few

cdr3_nt: TGTGCCAGCAGCTTAATAATAGCGGGGGCAGATACGCAGTATTTT
cdr3_aa: CASSLIIAGADTQYF
v_call: TRBV7-9
j_call: TRBJ2-3
d_call: TRBD2
clone_size: medium-sized

cdr3_nt: TGCAGTGCTAGAGGGACAGGGGGGTTAGTCTATGGCTACACCTTC
cdr3_aa: CSARGTGGLVYGYTF
v_call: TRBV20-1
j_call: TRBJ1-2
d_call: TRBD1
clone_size: many

cdr3_nt: TGTGCCAGCAGCTTAGCGAAGGCGGGGCGCACCGGGGAGCTGTTTTTT
cdr3_aa: CASSLAKAGRTGELFF
v_call: TRBV7-2
j_call: TRBJ2-2
d_call: .
clone_size: few

cdr3_nt: TGTGCCTGGAGGCTACAGTCTTACTATGGCTACACCTTC
cdr3_aa: CAWRLQSYYGYTF
v_call: TRBV30
j_call: TRBJ1-2
d_call: .
clone_size: many

cdr3_nt: TGTGCCAGCAGCATTAGCGGAACCGAGGGGAACATTCAGTACTTC
cdr3_aa: CASSISGTEGNIQYF
v_call: TRBV5-5
j_call: TRBJ2-4
d_call: .
clone_size: medium-sized

cdr3_nt: TGTGCCAGCAGCCGGGGGGGGCCTGTGTACGAGCAGTACTTC
cdr3_aa: CASSRGGPVYEQYF
v_call: TRBV7-2
j_call: TRBJ2-7
d_call: TRBD2
clone_size: many

cdr3_nt: TGTGCCAGCAGCCAAGATGGGGGCGCCTACAATGAGCAGTTCTTC
cdr3_aa: CASSQDGGAYNEQFF
v_call: TRBV3-1
j_call: TRBJ2-1
d_call: .
clone_size: few

cdr3_nt: TGTGCCAGCAGCCCGGGACGGCGCTCCTACGAGCAGTACTTC
cdr3_aa: CASSPGRRSYEQYF
v_call: TRBV3-1
j_call: TRBJ2-7
d_call: .
clone_size: few

cdr3_nt: TGCAGTGCTGAGGACAGGGGCATGCGGGAGCAGTACTTC
cdr3_aa: CSAEDRGMREQYF
v_call: TRBV20-1
j_call: TRBJ2-7
d_call: TRBD1
clone_size: few

cdr3_nt: TGCAGTGCTAGAACTGGACAGGGACTTAATGGCTACACCTTC
cdr3_aa: CSARTGQGLNGYTF
v_call: TRBV20-1
j_call: TRBJ1-2
d_call: TRBD1
clone_size: many

cdr3_nt: TGTGCCAGCAGCCAGGATAGACAGGGTTTCAATGAGCAGTTCTTC
cdr3_aa: CASSQDRQGFNEQFF
v_call: TRBV4-2
j_call: TRBJ2-1
d_call: TRBD1
clone_size: many

cdr3_nt: TGCGCCAGCAGCGTTCCGCCAGGGGGCAACGAGCAGTACTTC
cdr3_aa: CASSVPPGGNEQYF
v_call: TRBV5-1
j_call: TRBJ2-7
d_call: TRBD1
clone_size: many

cdr3_nt: TGCAGTTCAAGACCCCCAGGCGGAACGACTGAAGCTTTCTTT
cdr3_aa: CSSRPPGGTTEAFF
v_call: TRBV20-1
j_call: TRBJ1-1
d_call: .
clone_size: many

cdr3_nt: TGTGCCATCAGTGATTCGACAGGAACCTCCTACGAGCAGTACTTC
cdr3_aa: CAISDSTGTSYEQYF
v_call: TRBV10-3
j_call: TRBJ2-7
d_call: .
clone_size: medium-sized

cdr3_nt: TGTGCCAGCAGCAAAGGACTAGCGGGAGCGACCACCGGGGAGCTGTTTTTT
cdr3_aa: CASSKGLAGATTGELFF
v_call: TRBV21-1
j_call: TRBJ2-2
d_call: .
clone_size: many

cdr3_nt: TGTGCCAGCAGCTTAGGGTCGTTAGGTACGCAGTATTTT
cdr3_aa: CASSLGSLGTQYF
v_call: TRBV7-2
j_call: TRBJ2-3
d_call: .
clone_size: many